These T cell receptor beta chains were read from a single sample in a study of T cells in Graves' hyperthyroidism and ophthalmopathy. TCRdb fed the multiplex PCR reads into MiXCR, producing one record per CDR3 protein. The sample holds about 420,000 distinct CDR3 sequences, approximately 14% seen once. The sample was blood. These receptors came from a young woman with Graves' hyperthyroidism. Both conserved end residues are part of each CDR3. Fields, in order: J gene, clone size, D gene, CDR3 length, V gene, CDR3 DNA, CDR3 protein. A D gene is named only where the DNA matches it firmly. Clone sizes are given selectively: once, few, many, or a class where the clone is expanded.

j_gene: TRBJ1-2; abundance: -; d_gene: TRBD1; len: 17; v_gene: TRBV7-9; CDR3nt: TGTGCCAGCAGCTTAGACGCAGGGACAGGCTCTAACTATGGCTACACCTTC; CDR3aa: CASSLDAGTGSNYGYTF
j_gene: TRBJ1-1; abundance: many; d_gene: -; len: 15; v_gene: TRBV4-3; CDR3nt: TGCGCCAGCAGCCTAGCGTGGCGGGGGAACACTGAAGCTTTCTTT; CDR3aa: CASSLAWRGNTEAFF
j_gene: TRBJ2-6; abundance: -; d_gene: TRBD2; len: 20; v_gene: TRBV5-1; CDR3nt: TGCGCCAGCAGCTTGGATGGGACTAGCGGGCAAAACTCTGGGGCCAACGTCCTGACTTTC; CDR3aa: CASSLDGTSGQNSGANVLTF
j_gene: TRBJ2-4; abundance: few; d_gene: -; len: 12; v_gene: TRBV4-1; CDR3nt: TGCGCCAGCAGCCAAGATTCGAACATTCAGTACTTC; CDR3aa: CASSQDSNIQYF
j_gene: TRBJ1-2; abundance: many; d_gene: -; len: 14; v_gene: TRBV2; CDR3nt: TGTGCCAGCAGTGATTCGACAAGGGTTTTTGGCTACACCTTC; CDR3aa: CASSDSTRVFGYTF
j_gene: TRBJ2-3; abundance: -; d_gene: TRBD2; len: 13; v_gene: TRBV20-1; CDR3nt: TGCAGTGCCATGGGACTAGCGGCAGATACGCAGTATTTT; CDR3aa: CSAMGLAADTQYF
j_gene: TRBJ2-1; abundance: many; d_gene: TRBD2; len: 15; v_gene: TRBV27; CDR3nt: TGTGCCAGCAGTTCCTCGGGACTAGCTCCCAATGAGCAGTTCTTC; CDR3aa: CASSSSGLAPNEQFF
j_gene: TRBJ2-1; abundance: many; d_gene: TRBD2; len: 17; v_gene: TRBV3-1; CDR3nt: TGTGCCAGCAGCCAACCCCGGACTAGCTATCCCCTGAATGAGCAGTTCTTC; CDR3aa: CASSQPRTSYPLNEQFF
j_gene: TRBJ2-1; abundance: -; d_gene: -; len: 13; v_gene: TRBV7-6; CDR3nt: TGTGCCAGCAGCTTAGGGAATCGCGACGAGCAGTTCTTC; CDR3aa: CASSLGNRDEQFF
j_gene: TRBJ1-6; abundance: few; d_gene: -; len: 15; v_gene: TRBV5-6; CDR3nt: TGTGCCAGCAGCTTCAGGCGGGAGATGGTCTCACCCCTCCACTTT; CDR3aa: CASSFRREMVSPLHF
j_gene: TRBJ2-1; abundance: few; d_gene: -; len: 14; v_gene: TRBV2; CDR3nt: TGTGCCAGCAAGCGTTGGGACTCCTACAATGAGCAGTTCTTC; CDR3aa: CASKRWDSYNEQFF
j_gene: TRBJ2-3; abundance: many; d_gene: TRBD2; len: 17; v_gene: TRBV28; CDR3nt: TGTGCCAGCACCACACGCGGACTAGCGGTGGGCACAGATACGCAGTATTTT; CDR3aa: CASTTRGLAVGTDTQYF
j_gene: TRBJ2-7; abundance: few; d_gene: TRBD2; len: 20; v_gene: TRBV7-9; CDR3nt: TGTGCCAGCAGTGGGGGAGGGACGGATTTTCTAGCGGGAGGACCCTACGAGCAGTACTTC; CDR3aa: CASSGGGTDFLAGGPYEQYF
j_gene: TRBJ1-3; abundance: many; d_gene: TRBD1; len: 17; v_gene: TRBV28; CDR3nt: TGTGCCAGCAGTTTATTTGGACAGGGTCTGGTACGGAACACCATATATTTT; CDR3aa: CASSLFGQGLVRNTIYF
j_gene: TRBJ2-3; abundance: -; d_gene: -; len: 15; v_gene: TRBV4-1; CDR3nt: TGCGCCAGCAGCCAAGATGGGACTGACACAGATACGCAGTATTTT; CDR3aa: CASSQDGTDTDTQYF
j_gene: TRBJ1-3; abundance: -; d_gene: -; len: 11; v_gene: TRBV9; CDR3nt: TGTGCCAGCAGCGTAGGAAACACCATATATTTT; CDR3aa: CASSVGNTIYF
j_gene: TRBJ1-1; abundance: many; d_gene: -; len: 12; v_gene: TRBV11-2; CDR3nt: TGTGCCAGCAGCTTAAAGGTTACTGAAGCTTTCTTT; CDR3aa: CASSLKVTEAFF